These T cell receptor beta chains were read from a single sample in a study of blood T cell repertoires in COVID-19. Sequenced by immunoSEQ multiplex PCR; TCRdb stores in-frame clones only, minus some. The sample lists roughly 90,000 clones, about 92% seen once, with roughly 2% in the top ten. The specimen sequenced was peripheral blood. These receptors all come from a man aged 50 to 59 with acute or convalescent COVID-19. The CDR3 runs from the conserved cysteine through the conserved F or W. A D gene is named only where the DNA matches it firmly. The size field is filled for only some rows; it gives once, few, many or a size class.

d_gene	v_gene	j_gene	abundance	CDR3nt	CDR3aa
-	TRBV6-6	TRBJ2-7	-	TGTGCCAGCATCGAAACAGGAGTTCCCCCCTACGAGCAGTACTTC	CASIETGVPPYEQYF
-	TRBV7-8	TRBJ1-2	-	TGTGCCAGCAGCTTAGGAGGCGAATACTATGGCTACACCTTC	CASSLGGEYYGYTF
-	TRBV7-8	TRBJ1-2	-	TGTGCCAGCAGCACAGGGACATTTGGCTACACCTTC	CASSTGTFGYTF
TRBD1	TRBV28	TRBJ2-5	-	TGTGCCAGCAGTTCCGGTCGTAGGGGGCGCGGGGAGACCCAGTACTTC	CASSSGRRGRGETQYF
-	TRBV6-1	TRBJ1-2	-	TGTGCCAGCAGTGAAGCCACAGGACAGCGATTCTATGGCTACACCTTC	CASSEATGQRFYGYTF
TRBD2	TRBV7-3	TRBJ2-2	few	TGTGCCAGCAGCCAGACTAGCGGGAACGGCGGGGAGCTGTTTTTT	CASSQTSGNGGELFF
-	TRBV4-3	TRBJ1-2	-	TGCGCCAGCAGCCGTGGGGCGGATGGCTACACCTTC	CASSRGADGYTF
TRBD2	TRBV3-1/TRBV3-2	TRBJ2-1	-	TGTGCCAGCAGGGTTAGCGGGGGGCGGTACAATGAGCAGTTCTTC	CASRVSGGRYNEQFF
TRBD2	TRBV7-2	TRBJ2-1	-	TGTGCCAGCAGCCGTACTAGCGGGGAGTACAATGAGCAGTTCTTC	CASSRTSGEYNEQFF
TRBD1	TRBV28	TRBJ2-5	-	TGTGCCAGCATCGAGGACAGGGGGCACCAAGAGACCCAGTACTTC	CASIEDRGHQETQYF
-	TRBV19	TRBJ1-3	-	TGTGCCAGTAGTGCGCTTAGAAACACCATATATTTT	CASSALRNTIYF
-	TRBV6-6	TRBJ2-3	few	TGTGCCAGCAGTTCTCAGAACACAGGTTTGAATACGCAGTATTTT	CASSSQNTGLNTQYF
TRBD1	TRBV7-9	TRBJ2-5	-	TGTGCCAGCAGGTGGGACAGGACCGAGACCCAGTACTTC	CASRWDRTETQYF
-	TRBV27	TRBJ1-5	-	TGTGCCAGAGGGGGACCCGTGGGTAGCAATCAGCCCCAGCATTTT	CARGGPVGSNQPQHF
TRBD1	TRBV6-5	TRBJ2-5	-	TGTGCCAGCAGTTACTCGAGGGACAGGGATGTGGGGACCCAGTACTTC	CASSYSRDRDVGTQYF
-	TRBV2	TRBJ2-3	-	TGTGCCAGCAGTGAACTACAGGCGAATCGCGCAGATACGCAGTATTTT	CASSELQANRADTQYF
-	TRBV6-6	TRBJ1-1	once	TGTGCCAGCAAGGGACAAATGAACACTGAAGCTTTCTTT	CASKGQMNTEAFF
-	TRBV28	TRBJ1-2	-	TGTGCCAGCAGTTTGTCCCACGGGAACTATGGCTACACCTTC	CASSLSHGNYGYTF
TRBD1	TRBV5-1	TRBJ1-3	-	TGCGCCAGCAGGGGACAGGGGGCCATTGGAAACACCATATATTTT	CASRGQGAIGNTIYF
-	TRBV5-6	TRBJ1-4	few	TGTGCCAGCAGCTTGGCGGCGGGGACTAATGAAAAACTGTTTTTT	CASSLAAGTNEKLFF
TRBD2	TRBV19	TRBJ2-1	-	TGTGCCAGTAGTATAGGCGGGCTAGCGGGAATTGATGAGCAGTTCTTC	CASSIGGLAGIDEQFF
-	TRBV28	TRBJ1-2	-	TGTGCCAGCACTCCGGGGGTCTATGGCTACACCTTC	CASTPGVYGYTF
TRBD2	TRBV4-1	TRBJ2-1	-	TGCGCCAGCAGCCAAGATGGGCCGCTAGCGGCGAGCTCCTACAATGAGCAGTTCTTC	CASSQDGPLAASSYNEQFF
-	TRBV11-3	TRBJ2-5	once	TGTGCCAGCAGCCGGACAGCACAAGAGACCCAGTACTTC	CASSRTAQETQYF
-	TRBV6-2/TRBV6-3	TRBJ1-5	-	TGTGCCAGCAGTTACGCGTCAGGATTCGTTCCCCAGCATTTT	CASSYASGFVPQHF
TRBD1	TRBV6-5	TRBJ1-5	-	TGTGCCAGCAGCCCCGACGGGACAGGGGAGGAGCCCCAGCATTTT	CASSPDGTGEEPQHF
-	TRBV18	TRBJ1-4	-	TGTGCCAGCTCACGAGAAGCAACTAATGAAAAACTGTTTTTT	CASSREATNEKLFF
TRBD2	TRBV15	TRBJ2-3	few	TGTGCCACCAGCAGAGATAGGAGCGGGGCCAGCACAGATACGCAGTATTTT	CATSRDRSGASTDTQYF